One and the same sample provided the 9 T cell receptor beta chains below, sequenced in a study of shared clonotypes between healthy human individuals. CD8 cells regarded as naive lacked CD45RO, were positively chosen for CCR7, and omitted terminally differentiated effector memory CD45RA+ cells. TCRdb's copy holds only in-frame clones and misses some; the assay was immunoSEQ multiplex PCR. This repertoire shows 2 million to 2.5 million clones, about 92% found once; its top ten account for around 1.7%. The specimen sequenced was naive CD8+ T cells from PBMCs. Receptors originate from a man younger than 35 in good health. Some clones in this sample may be carry-over from other donors' samples.

The V and J genes are TRBV2 and TRBJ2-5; D uncertain. The CDR3 has 12 amino acids. Germline assignment: CDR1 SNHLY and CDR2 FYNNEI. Trimming removed 4 bases at V and 5 bases at J, with 8 bases between. CDR3 nucleotides: TGTGCCAGCAGTGCCGGTAGGGAGACCCAGTACTTC. Its protein is CASSAGRETQYF.

The gene calls are TRBV2 and TRBJ1-5, with D hard to call. Germline assignment: CDR1 SNHLY and CDR2 FYNNEI. V was shortened by 6 bases and J by 5 bases, with 8 bases between the two germline ends. CDR3 length: 12 residues. The CDR3 sequence is CASRREDQPQHF. The CDR3 DNA sequence: TGTGCCAGCAGAAGAGAAGATCAGCCCCAGCATTTT.

The chain uses TRBV11-2 and TRBJ1-1, with D perhaps TRBD1 (5 bases). V was trimmed by 0 bases and J by 4 bases, leaving 15 bases between them. Per the germline V gene, CDR1 is SGHAT and CDR2 is FQNNGV. The CDR3 runs to 16 residues. The CDR3 region has the DNA TGTGCCAGCAGCTTAGATCCCCTCCAGGGATCCACTGAAGCTTTCTTT. This codes for CASSLDPLQGSTEAFF.

This chain joins TRBV29-1 and TRBJ2-5, with TRBD2 identical over 13 bases. Per germline, CDR1 SQVTM and CDR2 ANQGSEA. This CDR3 is built from 14 residues. With 6 bases clipped from V and 5 bases from J, the junction kept 6 bases outside the gene matches. DNA for the CDR3: TGCAGCGTCCCGAGGACTAGCGGGAGTGAGACCCAGTACTTC. Protein product: CSVPRTSGSETQYF.

This chain joins TRBV6-5 and TRBJ2-7; D might be TRBD1 (6 bases). Germline V gene data show CDR1 as MNHEY and CDR2 as SVGAGI. The CDR3 spans 13 residues. Trimming left V 5 bases short and J 1 base short, with 9 bases between. Written as DNA, the CDR3 is TGTGCCAGCAGTACAGGGTATTCCTACGAGCAGTACTTC. It specifies CASSTGYSYEQYF.

This clone showed up just once. This chain links TRBV2 with TRBJ2-7; D is possibly TRBD2 (6 bases). The CDR3 totals 16 residues. Trimming pared 7 bases from V and 6 bases from J, leaving 25 bases between. The germline CDR1 and CDR2 sequences are SNHLY and FYNNEI. CDR3 residues: CASTRRGGQEGREQYF. CDR3 DNA sequence: TGTGCCAGCACCCGTAGGGGTGGGCAGGAGGGGCGCGAGCAGTACTTC.

This chain links TRBV10-3 with TRBJ2-1, with TRBD2 matching over 7 bases. Germline CDR1 ENHRY, CDR2 SYGVKD. The CDR3 length is 18 residues. The V and J ends lost 0 bases and 4 bases, in that order; junction bases with no gene match: 12. CDR3: CAISESVRENGLYNEQFF. CDR3 sequence (DNA): TGTGCCATCAGTGAGTCGGTGCGGGAGAACGGCCTTTACAATGAGCAGTTCTTC.

The J gene is TRBJ2-1, the V gene TRBV6-1; perhaps D is TRBD1 or TRBD2 (5 bases each). CDR1 and CDR2 from the germline V gene are MNHNS and SASEGT. This CDR3 comprises 15 residues. V gave up 2 bases and J gave up 7 bases, with 15 bases separating them. The CDR3 sequence is CASSERGPTGNEQFF. CDR3 nucleotide sequence: TGTGCCAGCAGTGAAAGGGGACCCACCGGGAATGAGCAGTTCTTC.

In DNA form, the CDR3 reads TGTGCCAGCAGCTTTCGATCGGGACCCTCGGCGGGACAGAACACCGGGGAGCTGTTTTTT. It translates to CASSFRSGPSAGQNTGELFF. The chain recombines TRBV9 with TRBJ2-2; D is tentatively TRBD1 or TRBD2 (6 bases each). This CDR3 spans 20 amino acids. Germline CDR1 is SGDLS and CDR2 is YYNGEE. V was shortened by 4 bases and J by 1 base, with 26 bases between the two germline ends.